A selection of T cell receptor beta chains follows, all from one sample in a study of CXCR3-negative and CXCR3-positive naive CD8 T cells. TCRdb processed the 5' RACE reads again and assigns one entry to each CDR3 protein, with no DNA. Its clone listing holds roughly 24,000 distinct CDR3 sequences. The material sequenced was naive CXCR3- CD8+ T cells from blood. These receptor sequences come from a human donor in good health. Some clones in this sample may be carry-over from other donors' samples. CDR3s include the opening cysteine and the closing phenylalanine or tryptophan. Where a row states a size, it is once, few, many or the class of an expanded clone; other rows omit it.

V,J,size,CDR3
TRBV29-1,TRBJ1-1,NA,CSVDRGRGAFF
TRBV14,TRBJ2-2,NA,CASSPWGGTGELFF
TRBV9,TRBJ2-1,NA,CASSVTGTSGGWNEQFF
TRBV7-3,TRBJ2-7,medium-sized,CASSLSGSPYEQYF
TRBV7-9,TRBJ2-7,NA,CASSLGSYEQYF
TRBV6-2/TRBV6-3,TRBJ2-1,NA,CASSSGGAYNEQFF
TRBV7-9,TRBJ2-1,NA,CASNPPSGGSYNEQFF
TRBV19,TRBJ2-1,NA,CASSIGGHKQFF
TRBV4-3,TRBJ2-3,NA,CASSQDLTAISTDTQYF
TRBV7-2,TRBJ2-1,NA,CASSLGSNEQFF
TRBV6-2/TRBV6-3,TRBJ2-2,NA,CASRPVEVDTGELFF
TRBV5-5,TRBJ2-7,NA,CASNVWGSYEQYF
TRBV15,TRBJ2-1,NA,CATSPKGRVSYNEQFF
TRBV5-1,TRBJ1-1,NA,CASSDITGVTEAFF
TRBV30,TRBJ1-5,medium-sized,CAWSGSSGPHQPQHF
TRBV10-3,TRBJ2-1,NA,CANSGPANNEQFF
TRBV13,TRBJ2-3,NA,CASSTTGPDTQYF
TRBV6-5,TRBJ2-5,NA,CASSYSRGEETQYF
TRBV20-1,TRBJ2-3,NA,CSARDREGDGADTQYF
TRBV11-2,TRBJ2-1,NA,CASSSSRGDNEQFF
TRBV14,TRBJ2-7,NA,CASSQDQRGYYEQYF
TRBV29-1,TRBJ2-1,NA,CSVDPKEGNWQFF
TRBV29-1,TRBJ2-1,NA,CSVEFLAGVMYNEQFF
TRBV7-9,TRBJ1-1,NA,CASSLPGETNTEAFF
TRBV15,TRBJ2-1,NA,CATSAGTGDYNEQFF
TRBV28,TRBJ2-4,NA,CASSKGAGRAIQYF
TRBV29-1,TRBJ2-5,NA,CSATLATSGTSQETQYF
TRBV29-1,TRBJ1-1,NA,CSVDRAAEAFF
TRBV12-3/TRBV12-4,TRBJ2-7,NA,CASSFTGGSYEQYF
TRBV7-2,TRBJ1-1,NA,CASSLPGGEDTEAFF
TRBV6-4,TRBJ1-1,NA,CASSEVGGENTEAFF